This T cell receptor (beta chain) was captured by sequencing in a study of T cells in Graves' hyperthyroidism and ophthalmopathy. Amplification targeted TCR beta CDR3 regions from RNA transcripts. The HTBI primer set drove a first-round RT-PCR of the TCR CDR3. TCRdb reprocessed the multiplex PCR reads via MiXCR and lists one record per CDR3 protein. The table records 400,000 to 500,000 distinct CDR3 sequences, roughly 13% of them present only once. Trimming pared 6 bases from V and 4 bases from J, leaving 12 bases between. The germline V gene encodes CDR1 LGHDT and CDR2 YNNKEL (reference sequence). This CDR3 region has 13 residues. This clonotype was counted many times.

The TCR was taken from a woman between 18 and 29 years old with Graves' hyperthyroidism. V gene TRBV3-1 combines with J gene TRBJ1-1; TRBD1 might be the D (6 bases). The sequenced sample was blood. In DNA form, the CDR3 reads TGTGCCAGCAGTCGCGTAGGGGGCACTGAAGCTTTCTTT. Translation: CASSRVGGTEAFF.